This TCR beta chain was recovered during a study of T cell changes during pregnancy in multiple sclerosis. CDR1 and CDR2 from the germline V gene are MNHEY and SVGAGI. The CDR3 consists of 15 residues. V lost 6 bases, J lost 1 base, and 13 bases lay in between. The repertoire was sequenced with immunoSEQ multiplex PCR; TCRdb's copy has only in-frame clones and lacks some. The table lists 47,000 or so clones, about 90% of them singletons. Here the sequenced sample was peripheral blood, taken in the first trimester of pregnancy. The chain combines TRBV6-5 with TRBJ1-5; tentative D call: TRBD1 (5 bases). This sequence originates from a female donor with multiple sclerosis, enrolled in a pregnancy study. The CDR3 loop is CASRRLAGSNQPQHF. CDR3 coding DNA: TGTGCCAGCAGGAGACTGGCAGGGAGCAATCAGCCCCAGCATTTT.